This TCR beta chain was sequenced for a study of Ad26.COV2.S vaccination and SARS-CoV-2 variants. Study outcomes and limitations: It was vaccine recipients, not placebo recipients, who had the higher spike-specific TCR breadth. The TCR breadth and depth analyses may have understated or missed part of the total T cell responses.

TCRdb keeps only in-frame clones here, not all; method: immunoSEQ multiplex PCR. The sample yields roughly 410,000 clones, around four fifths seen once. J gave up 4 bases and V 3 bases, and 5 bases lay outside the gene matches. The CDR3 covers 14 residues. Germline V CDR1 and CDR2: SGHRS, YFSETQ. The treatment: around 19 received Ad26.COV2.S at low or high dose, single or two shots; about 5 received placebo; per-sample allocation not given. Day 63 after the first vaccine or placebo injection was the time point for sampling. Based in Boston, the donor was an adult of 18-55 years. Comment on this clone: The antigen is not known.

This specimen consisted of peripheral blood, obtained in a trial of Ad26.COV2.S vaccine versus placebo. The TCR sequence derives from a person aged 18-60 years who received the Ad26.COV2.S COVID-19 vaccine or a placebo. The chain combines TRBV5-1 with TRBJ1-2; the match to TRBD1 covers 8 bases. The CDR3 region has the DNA TGCGCCAGCAGCTACGGACAGGGTACCTATGGCTACACCTTC. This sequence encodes CASSYGQGTYGYTF. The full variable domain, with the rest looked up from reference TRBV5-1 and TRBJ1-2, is KAGVTQTPRYLIKTRGQQVTLSCSPISGHRSVSWYQQTPGQGLQFLFEYFSETQRNKGNFPGRFSGRQFSNSRSEMNVSTLELGDSALYLCASSYGQGTYGYTFGSGTRLTVV.